Following are 26 T cell receptor beta chains from one sample sequenced in a study of blood T cell repertoires in COVID-19. Assay: immunoSEQ multiplex PCR; the TCRdb copy retains only in-frame clones and omits some. Among about 170,000 clones listed, roughly four fifths were seen once. Material for sequencing was peripheral blood. Receptors were obtained from a man in his 70s with active or convalescent COVID-19.

This rearrangement joins TRBV3-1 (or the pseudogene TRBV3-2) to TRBJ2-5; 9 bases match TRBD1. J gave up 2 bases and V 7 bases, and 8 bases lay outside the gene matches. There are 15 residues in the CDR3. The germline V gene has CDR1 LGHDT and CDR2 YNNKEL (reference sequence). CDR3 DNA sequence: TGTGCCAGCAACCGGCGGACAGGGGAGCAAGAGACCCAGTACTTC. Translation: CASNRRTGEQETQYF.

V is TRBV11-2 and J is TRBJ1-3; perhaps TRBD1 as D (5 bases). This CDR3 is built from 16 residues. V lost 4 bases to trimming and J lost 3 bases, with 16 bases between them. The V gene's germline CDR1 is SGHAT and CDR2 FQNNGV. The CDR3 spells CASSSSGTGGGNTIYF. Written as DNA, the CDR3 is TGTGCCAGCAGCTCATCCGGGACGGGAGGTGGAAACACCATATATTTT.

The J gene is TRBJ2-7, the V gene TRBV28; TRBD1 agrees at 8 bases. Looked up from germline, CDR1 is MDHEN and CDR2 is SYDVKM. J gave up 4 bases and V 7 bases, and 9 bases lay outside the gene matches. CDR3 length: 14 amino acids. CDR3 loop: CASKPPGQEYEQYF. The CDR3, as DNA: TGTGCCAGCAAGCCCCCGGGACAGGAGTACGAGCAGTACTTC.

The rearrangement links TRBV27 to TRBJ2-1; 10 bases are shared with TRBD2. Looked up from germline, CDR1 is MNHEY and CDR2 is SMNVEV (reference sequence). V shed 5 bases, J shed 4 bases, and the junction held 14 bases outside the gene matches. This CDR3 spans 18 amino acids. The CDR3: CASSPLAGGSFGYNEQFF. CDR3 coding DNA: TGTGCCAGCAGTCCCTTAGCGGGAGGTTCATTCGGGTACAATGAGCAGTTCTTC.

The J gene is TRBJ1-6, the V gene TRBV3-1 (or the pseudogene TRBV3-2); no clear D. The CDR3 covers 16 residues. Deletions cut 0 bases from V and 6 bases from J, with 12 bases between. CDR1 and CDR2 (germline): LGHDT, YNNKEL (reference sequence). The CDR3 is CASSQDAQSLNSPLHF. CDR3 DNA: TGTGCCAGCAGCCAAGATGCACAGTCGCTTAATTCACCCCTCCACTTT.

The DNA for the CDR3 is TGTGCCAGCAGCCGTCGTGACAGCACCCTTAACTATGGCTACACCTTC. Amino acid sequence: CASSRRDSTLNYGYTF. The genes are TRBV28 and TRBJ1-2; perhaps TRBD1 as D (5 bases). The germline V gene encodes CDR1 MDHEN and CDR2 SYDVKM. The CDR3 length is 16 residues. V gave up 6 bases and J gave up 1 base, with 18 bases separating them.

The J gene is TRBJ1-1, the V gene TRBV19, with a possible D match to TRBD1 (5 bases). The V end lost 7 bases, the J end lost 6 bases, and 21 bases lay between the germline ends. CDR1 is LNHDA, CDR2 SQIVND, per germline (reference sequence). The CDR3 is 15 amino acids. The chain's CDR3 is CASTPKGLKVSEAFF. The CDR3, as DNA: TGTGCCAGTACCCCCAAGGGACTAAAGGTGTCTGAAGCTTTCTTT.

This sequence joins TRBV5-1 and TRBJ2-1; 11 bases match TRBD2. J lost 5 bases, V lost 4 bases, and 23 bases had no gene match. The length of the CDR3 is 21 residues. Germline CDR1 SGHRS, CDR2 YFSETQ. The CDR3 coding sequence is TGCGCCAGCAGCCGAGACAGGGGCAGAGCACTAGCGGGGGAGGGCAACAATGAGCAGTTCTTC. Its protein is CASSRDRGRALAGEGNNEQFF. Full variable domain (outside the CDR3, taken from reference TRBV5-1 and TRBJ2-1): KAGVTQTPRYLIKTRGQQVTLSCSPISGHRSVSWYQQTPGQGLQFLFEYFSETQRNKGNFPGRFSGRQFSNSRSEMNVSTLELGDSALYLCASSRDRGRALAGEGNNEQFFGPGTRLTVL.

This clone was detected only a few times. The rearrangement joins TRBV2 to TRBJ2-7, with 9 bases fitting TRBD1. Germline CDR1 is SNHLY and CDR2 is FYNNEI. The V gene end was trimmed by 5 bases and the J gene end by 1 base; junction bases not matched to a gene: 9. The CDR3 spans 16 residues. DNA of the CDR3: TGTGCCAGCAGTAGAGGTACAGGGGGCGCATCCTACGAGCAGTACTTC. Translated: CASSRGTGGASYEQYF.

The chain uses TRBV5-6 and TRBJ2-7; a possible D gene is TRBD1 (6 bases). The V and J ends lost 3 bases and 0 bases respectively, with 16 bases between them. Germline values: CDR1 SGHDT, CDR2 YYEEEE. The CDR3 runs to 16 residues. CDR3 loop: CASSYRTARPSYEQYF. The CDR3 region has the DNA TGTGCCAGCAGCTATCGGACAGCTAGACCCTCCTACGAGCAGTACTTC.

This sequence joins TRBV25-1 and TRBJ1-5; D unresolved. The CDR3 loop spans 12 amino acids. Germline CDR1 and CDR2: MGHDK and SYGVNS. V was trimmed by 11 bases and J by 4 bases, leaving 12 bases between them. The CDR3 reads CAGRTGNQPQHF. DNA of the CDR3: TGTGCCGGACGGACGGGAAATCAGCCCCAGCATTTT.

V is TRBV11-2 and J is TRBJ2-7, with 7 bases identical to TRBD1. J was trimmed by 3 bases and V by 7 bases; bases with no gene match: 9. Germline V gene sequence: CDR1 SGHAT, CDR2 FQNNGV. The CDR3 consists of 14 residues. The CDR3 DNA is TGTGCCAGCACCCCTCTCCGGACAGGCTACGAGCAGTACTTC. Translating it yields CASTPLRTGYEQYF.

The chain recombines TRBV7-9 with TRBJ1-1; 9 nucleotides agree with TRBD1. Germline lookup yields CDR1 SEHNR and CDR2 FQNEAQ (reference sequence). Trimming cost V 4 bases and J 0 bases; bases outside gene matches: 9. There are 17 residues in the CDR3. CDR3 residues: CASSSPTGGVVNTEAFF. In DNA form, the CDR3 reads TGTGCCAGCAGCTCTCCCACAGGGGGCGTAGTGAACACTGAAGCTTTCTTT.

On this clone itself: One end of the junction is discordant with germline, which a read error may explain. The CDR3 spells CATGRENQPQHF. The CDR3 bases are TGTGCCACCGGCAGGGAGAATCAGCCCCAGCATTTT. The rearrangement links TRBV15 to TRBJ1-5, with D possibly matching TRBD1 (5 bases). This CDR3 has 12 residues. Germline CDR1 and CDR2: LNHNV and YYDKDF (reference sequence). The whole variable domain, remainder taken from reference TRBV15 and TRBJ1-5, is DAMVIQNPRYQVTQFGKPVTLSCSQTLNHNVMYWYQQKSSQAPKLLFHYYDKDFNNEADTPDNFQSRRPNTSFCFLDIRSPGLGDTAMYLCATGRENQPQHFGDGTRLSIL.

V and J are TRBV5-4 and TRBJ1-1; D ambiguous. V was pared by 0 bases and J by 6 bases, with 9 bases between. Germline assignment: CDR1 SGHNT and CDR2 YYREEE (reference sequence). CDR3 size: 13 residues. The chain's CDR3 is CASSLASGAEAFF. As DNA, the CDR3 is TGTGCCAGCAGCTTGGCCTCAGGTGCTGAAGCTTTCTTT.

This chain uses TRBV4-3 with TRBJ2-5; TRBD1 matches 10 bases. Germline V lookup: CDR1 LGHNA, CDR2 YSLEER. J lost 1 base, V lost 1 base, and 3 bases had no gene match. CDR3 length: 16 amino acids. CDR3 residues: CASSQAGTGVQETQYF. CDR3 bases: TGCGCCAGCAGCCAAGCTGGGACAGGGGTCCAAGAGACCCAGTACTTC.

The V gene is TRBV6-5, the J gene TRBJ2-3; D is ambiguous. The CDR3 extends over 16 amino acids. CDR1 is MNHEY, CDR2 SVGAGI, per germline. V lost 2 bases, J lost 1 base, and 13 bases lay in between. The CDR3 region is CASSYPPASRTDTQYF. The CDR3 DNA is TGTGCCAGCAGTTACCCCCCAGCGAGCCGCACAGATACGCAGTATTTT.

The gene calls are TRBV7-9 and TRBJ1-6, with 8 bases identical to TRBD1. The CDR3 covers 14 residues. Trimming took 5 bases from V and 5 from J; bases not matched to a gene: 2. The germline V gene encodes CDR1 SEHNR and CDR2 FQNEAQ (reference sequence). The CDR3 nucleotides are TGTGCCAGCAGCCAGGGACAGGATAATTCACCCCTCCACTTT. It codes for CASSQGQDNSPLHF.

The chain couples TRBV18 to TRBJ1-3; TRBD1 might be the D (6 bases). Germline CDR1 is KGHSH and CDR2 is LQKENI. V was clipped by 4 bases and J by 0 bases, with 7 bases between them. The CDR3 covers 14 residues. Here the CDR3 DNA reads TGTGCCAGCTCACTGGACAGCTCTGGAAACACCATATATTTT. It specifies CASSLDSSGNTIYF.

The rearrangement links TRBV24-1 to TRBJ1-5; no clear D. The CDR3 is made up of 12 amino acids. V lost 7 bases and J lost 4, with 7 bases in between. Germline CDR1 reads KGHDR; CDR2 reads SFDVKD. The CDR3 spells CATSDGNQPQHF. The CDR3 DNA reads TGTGCCACCAGCGACGGGAATCAGCCCCAGCATTTT.

The chain uses TRBV15 and TRBJ2-2, with TRBD1 as a possible D gene (5 bases). Germline V CDR1 and CDR2: LNHNV, YYDKDF (reference sequence). Trimming took off 6 bases at V and 5 bases at J, with 7 bases between the two ends. The CDR3 runs 12 residues. CDR3: CATRGQTGELFF. The CDR3 DNA is TGTGCCACCAGGGGGCAAACCGGGGAGCTGTTTTTT.

The chain's CDR3 is CASSNLRTGEAGELFF. CDR3 bases: TGTGCCAGTAGTAATTTAAGGACAGGGGAGGCCGGGGAGCTGTTTTTT. The gene calls are TRBV19 and TRBJ2-2; 9 bases map to TRBD1. In germline, CDR1 is LNHDA, CDR2 SQIVND (reference sequence). J was trimmed by 6 bases and V by 4 bases; bases with no gene match: 9. The CDR3 sequence is 16 residues long.

This clone was counted once. V usage is TRBV10-1 and J usage is TRBJ1-4; D not resolved. Trimming shortened V by 5 bases and J by 7 bases, and 11 bases separated the two germline ends. The germline V gene encodes CDR1 WNHNN and CDR2 SYGVQD (reference sequence). The length of the CDR3 is 13 residues. CDR3 nucleotides: TGCGCCAGCAGTAGAGGGTATGGTGAAAAACTGTTTTTT. Protein sequence: CASSRGYGEKLFF.

The genes are TRBV28 and TRBJ1-2; possibly TRBD1 for D (5 bases). Germline V gene data show CDR1 as MDHEN and CDR2 as SYDVKM. The length of the CDR3 is 14 residues. Trimming stripped 3 bases from V and 4 bases from J, with 12 bases between. The CDR3 region is CASSFSGGSYGYTF. The DNA of the CDR3 is TGTGCCAGCAGTTTCTCGGGGGGAAGCTATGGCTACACCTTC.

This chain uses TRBV6-5 with TRBJ2-7; D is perhaps TRBD2 (5 bases). V was cut by 8 bases and J by 2 bases, with 7 bases left in between. The CDR3 sequence is 11 residues long. Germline V lookup: CDR1 MNHEY, CDR2 SVGAGI. The CDR3 protein is CASGRPYEQYF. As DNA, the CDR3 is TGTGCCAGCGGGAGACCCTACGAGCAGTACTTC.

The count of this clone is one. This chain links TRBV19 with TRBJ2-7; TRBD1 aligns across 9 bases. The CDR3 is made up of 16 amino acids. CDR1 and CDR2 from the germline V gene are LNHDA and SQIVND (reference sequence). V lost 4 bases and J lost 4; bases outside the gene matches: 11. In nucleotides, the CDR3 is TGTGCCAGTAGTACCCCACGCGGGACAGGGAGATACGAGCAGTACTTC. Residues: CASSTPRGTGRYEQYF.